These 10 T cell receptor beta chains came from one sample sequenced in a study of beta chain features in type 1 diabetes. Reverse transcription of all isolated RNA meant that expressed TCRB transcripts were sequenced. TCRdb keeps only in-frame clones here, not all; method: immunoSEQ multiplex PCR. The sample holds about 360,000 clones, around an eighth seen once. Source material: naive CD4+ T cells from blood. The receptors originated from a man aged 18 to 29 in good health.

V usage is TRBV15 and J usage is TRBJ2-1; tentatively, D is TRBD2 (5 bases). CDR1 and CDR2 (germline): LNHNV, YYDKDF (reference sequence). V shed 2 bases and J shed 0 bases, with 8 bases lying between them. This CDR3 has 15 amino acids. CDR3 in DNA: TGTGCCACCAGCAGAAGACGGGGCTCCTACAATGAGCAGTTCTTC. It specifies CATSRRRGSYNEQFF.

Here the CDR3 reads CASSPIAKPYEQYF. For the CDR3, the DNA is TGTGCCAGCAGCCCCATAGCCAAACCCTACGAGCAGTACTTC. The rearrangement joins TRBV7-2 to TRBJ2-7, with D uncertain. Trimming cost V 5 bases and J 2 bases, with 13 bases left between them. In germline, CDR1 is SGHTA, CDR2 FQGNSA. The CDR3 length is 14 residues.

V usage is TRBV5-8 and J usage is TRBJ1-2; D is unclear. Germline assignment: CDR1 SGHTS and CDR2 YDEGEE. The CDR3 totals 16 residues. The germline V and J ends were trimmed by 4 bases and 4 bases, with 20 bases remaining between them. The CDR3 DNA sequence: TGTGCCAGCAGCCCACGGACCCCCAGCGGATTCTATGGCTACACCTTC. It codes for CASSPRTPSGFYGYTF.

The V call is TRBV28, the J call TRBJ1-1; maybe TRBD1 (5 bases). CDR1 and CDR2 from the germline V gene are MDHEN and SYDVKM. The ends were cut back, 10 bases at V and 2 bases at J, with 17 bases in the middle. The CDR3 is 14 residues long. The CDR3 bases are TGTGCCACCGTAGACAGAGTCCGAAACACTGAAGCTTTCTTT. This gives the protein CATVDRVRNTEAFF.

The rearrangement links TRBV2 to TRBJ1-6; TRBD1 aligns across 8 bases. Germline loops: CDR1 SNHLY, CDR2 FYNNEI. With V trimmed by 2 bases and J by 7 bases, 1 base remained unmatched. This CDR3 has 14 residues. CDR3 sequence: CASSERDRNSPLHF. The DNA of the CDR3 is TGTGCCAGCAGTGAAAGGGACAGGAATTCACCCCTCCACTTT.

The chain links TRBV7-3 to TRBJ2-3; the match to TRBD2 covers 8 bases. The CDR3 runs 15 residues. From germline, CDR1 is SGHTA and CDR2 FQGTGA. V shed 4 bases and J 2 bases; nucleotides not matched to a gene: 5. The CDR3: CASSSQRGNTDTQYF. CDR3 sequence (DNA): TGTGCCAGCAGCTCCCAGCGGGGGAACACAGATACGCAGTATTTT. The full variable domain, in which reference TRBV7-3 and TRBJ2-3 provide the parts outside the CDR3, is GAGVSQTPSNKVTEKGKYVELRCDPISGHTALYWYRQSLGQGPEFLIYFQGTGAADDSGLPNDRFFAVRPEGSVSTLKIQRTERGDSAVYLCASSSQRGNTDTQYFGPGTRLTVL.

This rearrangement joins TRBV7-2 to TRBJ1-1, with a weak D call TRBD1 (6 bases). The CDR3 runs to 14 residues. Trimming stripped 2 bases from V and 6 bases from J, with 13 bases between. Looked up from germline, CDR1 is SGHTA and CDR2 is FQGNSA. The CDR3 DNA sequence: TGTGCCAGCAGCTTACAGGGGTTCGGCGCTGAAGCTTTCTTT. It codes for CASSLQGFGAEAFF.

This clone has only a few counts. The J gene is TRBJ2-7, the V gene TRBV30, with a possible D match to TRBD1 (6 bases). This CDR3 spans 13 amino acids. Germline V gives CDR1 GTSNPN, CDR2 SVGIG (reference sequence). The V gene lost 0 bases and the J gene lost 2 bases, with 8 bases spanning the gap. This chain's CDR3 is CAWSVEGAYEQYF. The CDR3 coding sequence is TGTGCCTGGAGTGTAGAGGGGGCCTACGAGCAGTACTTC.

This sequence joins TRBV7-2 and TRBJ2-1, with 11 bases fitting TRBD1. Germline-derived CDR1 and CDR2 are SGHTA and FQGNSA. V was clipped by 5 bases and J by 5 bases; unmatched bases: 8. This CDR3 region has 16 residues. CDR3: CASSRWGQGVNNEQFF. For the CDR3, the DNA is TGTGCCAGCAGCAGATGGGGACAGGGGGTCAACAATGAGCAGTTCTTC.

This chain links TRBV6-5 with TRBJ2-7, with D possibly TRBD2 on 6 matching bases. Trimming removed 0 bases at V and 2 bases at J, with 14 bases between. Germline V CDR1 and CDR2: MNHEY, SVGAGI. The CDR3 contains 16 residues. The CDR3 region has the DNA TGTGCCAGCAGTTACTCGTTCTTCGGGAGTACCTACGAGCAGTACTTC. This gives the protein CASSYSFFGSTYEQYF.